The entry below describes one TCR beta chain. TCRdb keeps only in-frame clones here, not all; method: immunoSEQ multiplex PCR. The sample contains some 2,500,000 clones, about 90% of which appear only once. Germline CDR1 is KGHSH and CDR2 is LQKENI. V lost 3 bases and J 4 bases, leaving 15 bases between the germline ends. The CDR3 contains 15 residues. These data originate in a study of shared clonotypes between healthy human individuals. Specimen: naive CD4+ T cells from PBMCs. Indicated subset: CD45RA+ positively selected. This receptor was taken from a man aged 18 to 29 in good health. Some clones in this sample may be carry-over from other donors' samples. This rearrangement joins TRBV18 to TRBJ2-5, with D possibly being TRBD2 (5 bases). The CDR3 sequence: CASSPIGREGETQYF. The CDR3 DNA sequence: TGTGCCAGCTCACCTATCGGACGGGAAGGAGAGACCCAGTACTTC.